The 19 T cell receptor beta chains reported below all come from one sample, sequenced in a study of cytomegalovirus exposure and HLA in healthy donors (dated by TCRdb to 2015 to 2018). Receptors were amplified or captured by the immunoSEQ multiplex PCR assay. For the multiplex PCR, a mixture combining 60 forward primers for TCR Vbeta segments and 13 reverse primers for TCR Jbeta segments was used. TCRdb took over this immuneACCESS table, retaining in-frame rearrangements with V and J assigned. Such tables are incomplete; in checked studies, under half of the missing clones stem from an unresolved V gene, and the remainder is unexplained. Recorded for this sample are about 150,000 clones; 75% to 90% of them occurred a single time. Together, the top ten hold roughly 1.8% of the sample. The sample comprised PBMCs. These TCRs come from a woman between 18 and 29 years old in good health and CMV-seronegative.

CDR3 in amino acids: CASSPGGNGGELFF. The CDR3 DNA is TGTGCCAGCAGCCCTGGGGGGAATGGTGGGGAGCTGTTTTTT. The J gene is TRBJ2-2, the V gene TRBV5-6, with D maybe TRBD2 (6 bases). Germline CDR1 SGHDT, CDR2 YYEEEE. V shed 4 bases and J shed 8 bases, with 15 bases lying between them. CDR3 size: 14 residues.

The rearrangement joins TRBV6-1 to TRBJ1-6, with 7 bases aligning to TRBD1. The CDR3 consists of 17 residues. The V and J ends lost 4 bases and 5 bases, in that order; junction bases with no gene match: 11. Germline V gives CDR1 MNHNS, CDR2 SASEGT. The CDR3 sequence: CASSATFGQVDNSPLHF. In DNA, the CDR3 is TGTGCCAGCAGTGCAACCTTCGGACAGGTTGATAATTCACCCCTCCACTTT.

The rearrangement uses TRBV5-5 and TRBJ1-1, with 7 bases fitting TRBD1. Trimming cost V 0 bases and J 3 bases; bases outside gene matches: 8. This CDR3 has 16 residues. Germline CDR1 reads SGHKS; CDR2 reads YYEKEE (reference sequence). The CDR3 DNA follows: TGTGCCAGCAGCTTGGCCCGGACAGGCTTATACACTGAAGCTTTCTTT. It is translated as CASSLARTGLYTEAFF.

This clone was seen just once. This chain connects TRBV19 to TRBJ1-3; 9 bases line up with TRBD1. The germline CDR1 and CDR2 sequences are LNHDA and SQIVND (reference sequence). The CDR3 has 12 residues. Trimming at V came to 11 bases and at J to 4 bases, leaving 3 bases not matched to a gene. DNA of the CDR3: TGTGCCGGGACAGGGACCGGAAACACCATATATTTT. Protein: CAGTGTGNTIYF.

This chain joins TRBV30 and TRBJ1-5; D is possibly TRBD1 (5 bases). Germline CDR1 is GTSNPN and CDR2 is SVGIG (reference sequence). The CDR3 is made up of 13 amino acids. Deletions cut 3 bases from V and 3 bases from J, with 9 bases between. CDR3 sequence (DNA): TGTGCCTGGAGAGGACAACCCAATCAGCCCCAGCATTTT. Translating gives CAWRGQPNQPQHF. Full variable domain (remainder filled in from reference TRBV30 and TRBJ1-5): SQTIHQWPATLVQPVGSPLSLECTVEGTSNPNLYWYRQAAGRGLQLLFYSVGIGQISSEVPQNLSASRPQDRQFILSSKKLLLSDSGFYLCAWRGQPNQPQHFGDGTRLSIL.

The rearrangement joins TRBV5-1 to TRBJ1-2; D is possibly TRBD1 (5 bases). V was trimmed by 2 bases and J by 3 bases, leaving 17 bases between them. The germline CDR1 and CDR2 sequences are SGHRS and YFSETQ. The CDR3 extends over 16 amino acids. CDR3 sequence reads: CASSFSVGTGDYGYTF. The CDR3 nucleotides read TGCGCCAGCAGCTTTTCGGTGGGGACGGGGGACTATGGCTACACCTTC.

The V and J genes are TRBV2 and TRBJ2-2, with a tentative D call TRBD1 (5 bases). The CDR3 length is 17 residues. V lost 6 bases, J lost 6 bases, and 23 bases lay in between. Germline CDR1 and CDR2: SNHLY and FYNNEI. CDR3 protein: CASSRIGQGILAGELFF. DNA for the CDR3: TGTGCCAGCAGCCGAATCGGGCAGGGCATCTTGGCCGGGGAGCTGTTTTTT.

The chain links TRBV6-6 to TRBJ1-2; the match to TRBD1 covers 9 bases. V was clipped by 6 bases and J by 4 bases; unmatched bases: 3. CDR1 is MNHNY and CDR2 is SVGAGI in the germline V gene (reference sequence). This CDR3 comprises 13 residues. CDR3 nucleotide sequence: TGTGCCAGCAGCCGGGACAGGGTCTATGGCTACACCTTC. Amino acids: CASSRDRVYGYTF.

This chain links TRBV6-1 with TRBJ1-4, with D possibly TRBD1 on 5 matching bases. The CDR3 extends over 12 amino acids. Deletions cut 8 bases from V and 3 bases from J, with 7 bases between. Germline CDR1 and CDR2: MNHNS and SASEGT. The CDR3 loop is CASDSPNEKLFF. The CDR3 nucleotides are TGTGCCAGCGACAGTCCTAATGAAAAACTGTTTTTT.

The chain carries TRBV27 and TRBJ1-2; unclear D gene. The V end was cut by 6 bases, the J end by 4 bases, with 12 bases between. Germline CDR1 and CDR2: MNHEY and SMNVEV (reference sequence). The CDR3 has 13 residues. DNA of the CDR3: TGTGCCAGCAGAGAGGATTCGGGCTATGGCTACACCTTC. The encoded protein is CASREDSGYGYTF.

The J gene is TRBJ2-7, the V gene TRBV11-2, with unresolved D. Germline V lookup: CDR1 SGHAT, CDR2 FQNNGV. The CDR3 consists of 13 residues. V was pared by 1 base and J by 0 bases, with 4 bases between. The DNA of the CDR3 is TGTGCCAGCAGCTTAGTCTTCTCCTACGAGCAGTACTTC. It specifies CASSLVFSYEQYF.

This chain joins TRBV7-6 and TRBJ2-2; 8 bases are shared with TRBD2. The germline V gene encodes CDR1 SGHVS and CDR2 FNYEAQ. This CDR3 is 18 amino acids long. The trim removed 5 bases at V and 5 bases at J, leaving 16 bases unmatched. The CDR3 coding sequence is TGTGCCAGCAGCCCGAACTATGGGCTAGCGGGTATGACCGGGGAGCTGTTTTTT. Residues: CASSPNYGLAGMTGELFF.

This clone was seen only a few times. This rearrangement joins TRBV5-1 to TRBJ2-6, with D possibly TRBD1 on 5 matching bases. CDR1 and CDR2 from the germline V gene are SGHRS and YFSETQ. CDR3 size: 15 residues. Trimming took 4 bases from V and 0 from J, leaving 8 bases between them. CDR3 in amino acids: CASSHQGSGANVLTF. The CDR3 region has the DNA TGCGCCAGCAGCCATCAGGGCTCTGGGGCCAACGTCCTGACTTTC.

The chain recombines TRBV5-1 with TRBJ1-1, with D maybe TRBD1 (6 bases). The CDR3 spans 15 residues. Germline V gene data show CDR1 as SGHRS and CDR2 as YFSETQ. Deletions cut 4 bases from V and 2 bases from J, with 15 bases between. This chain's CDR3 is CASSTQGGANTEAFF. In DNA form, the CDR3 reads TGCGCCAGCAGCACCCAAGGGGGTGCCAACACTGAAGCTTTCTTT.

The chain couples TRBV7-3 to TRBJ2-1, with 10 positions matching TRBD2. The CDR3 is 14 amino acids. With V trimmed by 5 bases and J by 2 bases, 0 bases remained unmatched. CDR1 and CDR2 from the germline V gene are SGHTA and FQGTGA. The CDR3 reads CASSLAGAYNEQFF. CDR3 bases: TGTGCCAGCAGCCTAGCGGGAGCCTACAATGAGCAGTTCTTC.

A single count supports this clone. Other DNA sequences from this sample encode an identical CDR3 as well. J is TRBJ2-7 and V is TRBV28; unclear D gene. From germline, CDR1 is MDHEN and CDR2 SYDVKM. This CDR3 region has 12 residues. The V end was cut by 2 bases, the J end by 3 bases, with 5 bases between. DNA of the CDR3: TGTGCCAGCAGTTTACCCCTCTACGAGCAGTACTTC. The encoded protein is CASSLPLYEQYF. Looking up the rest from reference TRBV28 and TRBJ2-7 gives the full variable domain: DVKVTQSSRYLVKRTGEKVFLECVQDMDHENMFWYRQDPGLGLRLIYFSYDVKMKEKGDIPEGYSVSREKKERFSLILESASTNQTSMYLCASSLPLYEQYFGPGTRLTVT.

The chain couples TRBV5-5 to TRBJ2-7; 9 bases fit TRBD2. J lost 5 bases, V lost 5 bases, and 2 bases had no gene match. The CDR3 loop spans 12 amino acids. Germline lookup yields CDR1 SGHKS and CDR2 YYEKEE (reference sequence). This CDR3 is CASRAGGDEQYF. For the CDR3, the DNA is TGTGCCAGCAGGGCGGGGGGGGACGAGCAGTACTTC.

The V and J genes are TRBV10-3 and TRBJ2-2, with TRBD2 matching 14 bases. This CDR3 is built from 17 residues. CDR1 and CDR2 (germline): ENHRY, SYGVKD. V was pared by 4 bases and J by 7 bases, with 8 bases of the junction left unmatched. The CDR3 loop is CAISAPGTSGGHGELFF. CDR3 coding DNA: TGTGCCATCAGTGCCCCGGGGACTAGCGGGGGTCACGGGGAGCTGTTTTTT.

The chain has TRBV2 and TRBJ2-3, with D possibly TRBD1 on 6 matching bases. Trimming stripped 5 bases from V and 5 bases from J, with 14 bases between. This CDR3 contains 14 residues. Germline V gene lookup returns CDR1 SNHLY and CDR2 FYNNEI. CDR3: CASSYRASLDTQYF. The CDR3 DNA sequence: TGTGCCAGCAGTTACAGGGCTAGTCTAGATACGCAGTATTTT.